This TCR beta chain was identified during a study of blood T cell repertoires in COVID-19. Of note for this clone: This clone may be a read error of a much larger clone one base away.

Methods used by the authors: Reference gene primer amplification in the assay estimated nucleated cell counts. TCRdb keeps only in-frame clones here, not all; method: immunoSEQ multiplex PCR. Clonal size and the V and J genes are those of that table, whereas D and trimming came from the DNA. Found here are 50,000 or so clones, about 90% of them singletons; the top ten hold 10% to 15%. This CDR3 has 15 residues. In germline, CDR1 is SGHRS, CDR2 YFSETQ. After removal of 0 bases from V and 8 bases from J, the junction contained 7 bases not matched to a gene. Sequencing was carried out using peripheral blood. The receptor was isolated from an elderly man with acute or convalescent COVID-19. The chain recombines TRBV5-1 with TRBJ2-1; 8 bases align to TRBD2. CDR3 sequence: CASSLDGGGSDEQFF. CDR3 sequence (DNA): TGCGCCAGCAGCTTGGACGGGGGGGGGTCCGATGAGCAGTTCTTC.